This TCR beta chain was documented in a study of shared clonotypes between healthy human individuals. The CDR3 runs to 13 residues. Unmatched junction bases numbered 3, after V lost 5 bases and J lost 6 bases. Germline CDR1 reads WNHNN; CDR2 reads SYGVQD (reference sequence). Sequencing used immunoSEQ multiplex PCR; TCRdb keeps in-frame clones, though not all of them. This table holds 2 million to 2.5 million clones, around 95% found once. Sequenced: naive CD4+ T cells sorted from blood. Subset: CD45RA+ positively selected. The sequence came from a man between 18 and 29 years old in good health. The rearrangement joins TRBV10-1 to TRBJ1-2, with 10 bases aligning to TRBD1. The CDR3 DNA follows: TGCGCCAGCAGTCCGGACAGGGGGAATGGCTACACCTTC. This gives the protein CASSPDRGNGYTF.